This T cell receptor (beta chain) was captured by sequencing in a study of PD-L1 blockade in urothelial cancer. Libraries were prepared by immunoSEQ multiplex PCR; TCRdb keeps only in-frame clonotypes and omits some of them. The table includes fewer than 50,000 clones, about 85% detected once. Germline V gives CDR1 SGDLS, CDR2 YYNGEE. Trimming took 0 bases from V and 8 from J, leaving 11 bases between them. CDR3 length equals 14 residues. The receptor's source is a man aged 60 to 69 with urothelial cancer. The rearrangement links TRBV9 to TRBJ1-4; D may be TRBD1 (5 bases). This specimen was PBMCs, taken around atezolizumab (anti-PD-L1) treatment. CDR3 region: CASSVDRGGEKLFF. The CDR3 DNA follows: TGTGCCAGCAGCGTAGATAGGGGCGGCGAAAAACTGTTTTTT.